This T cell receptor beta chain emerged from a study of blood T cell repertoires in COVID-19. About the study: The origin of the acute and convalescent COVID-19 samples was the United States, Italy and Spain. Sources were T cells, B-cell-depleted T cells, or PBMCs; the material itself was cDNA or gDNA.

In the original workflow: Amplifying reference gene primers gave estimates of nucleated cell counts. TCRdb's table, derived via immunoSEQ multiplex PCR, lists solely in-frame clones and lacks some. V, J and clone size are taken as reported in that table, and D and trimming were inferred from the DNA itself. The sample consists of about 44,000 clones, about 89% of them appearing once. The germline V and J ends were trimmed by 0 bases and 3 bases, with 9 bases remaining between them. The germline V gene encodes CDR1 LGHNA and CDR2 YSLEER. The CDR3 contains 14 residues. The clonotype was recovered from a human donor in a cohort sampled during active COVID-19. V is TRBV4-3 and J is TRBJ2-7, with a tentative D call TRBD2 (5 bases). Sample: peripheral blood. The CDR3 DNA sequence: TGCGCCAGCAGCCAAGATCCGGACTTCTACGAGCAGTACTTC. Its translation is CASSQDPDFYEQYF.